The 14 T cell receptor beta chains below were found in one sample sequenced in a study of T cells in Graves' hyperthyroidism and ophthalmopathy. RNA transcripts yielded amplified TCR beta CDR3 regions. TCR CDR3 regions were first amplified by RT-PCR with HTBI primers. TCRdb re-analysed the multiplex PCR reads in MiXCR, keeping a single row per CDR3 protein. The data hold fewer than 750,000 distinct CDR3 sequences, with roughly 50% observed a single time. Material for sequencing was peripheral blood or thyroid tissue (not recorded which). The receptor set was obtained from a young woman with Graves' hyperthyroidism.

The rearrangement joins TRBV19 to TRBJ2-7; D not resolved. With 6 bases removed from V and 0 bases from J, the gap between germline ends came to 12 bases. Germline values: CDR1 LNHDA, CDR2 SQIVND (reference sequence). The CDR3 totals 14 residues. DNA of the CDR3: TGTGCCAGTAGAGGTCAGGACGTCTCCTACGAGCAGTACTTC. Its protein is CASRGQDVSYEQYF.

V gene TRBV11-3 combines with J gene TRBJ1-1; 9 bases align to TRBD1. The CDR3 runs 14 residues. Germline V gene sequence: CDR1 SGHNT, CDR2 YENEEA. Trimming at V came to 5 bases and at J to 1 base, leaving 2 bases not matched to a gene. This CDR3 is CASSIQGANTEAFF. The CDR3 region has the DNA TGTGCCAGCAGCATACAGGGGGCGAACACTGAAGCTTTCTTT.

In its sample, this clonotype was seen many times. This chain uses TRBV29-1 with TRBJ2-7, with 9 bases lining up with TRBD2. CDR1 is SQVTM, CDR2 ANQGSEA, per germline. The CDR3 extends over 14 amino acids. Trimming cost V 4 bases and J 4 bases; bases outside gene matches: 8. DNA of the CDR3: TGCAGCGTTGTCGTCGGGCGGGAGGGGTACGAGCAGTACTTC. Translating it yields CSVVVGREGYEQYF.

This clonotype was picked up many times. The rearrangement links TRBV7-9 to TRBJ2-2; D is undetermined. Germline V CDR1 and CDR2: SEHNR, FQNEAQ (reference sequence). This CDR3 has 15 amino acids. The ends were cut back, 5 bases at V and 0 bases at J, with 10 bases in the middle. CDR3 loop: CASSITYANTGELFF. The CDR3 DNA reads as TGTGCCAGCAGCATTACGTACGCGAACACCGGGGAGCTGTTTTTT.

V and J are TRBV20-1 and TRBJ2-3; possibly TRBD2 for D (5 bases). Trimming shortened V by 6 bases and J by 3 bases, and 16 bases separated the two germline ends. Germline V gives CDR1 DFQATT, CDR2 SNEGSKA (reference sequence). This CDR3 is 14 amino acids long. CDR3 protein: CSAGVLLGTDTQYF. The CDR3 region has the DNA TGCAGTGCCGGGGTCCTTCTCGGTACAGATACGCAGTATTTT.

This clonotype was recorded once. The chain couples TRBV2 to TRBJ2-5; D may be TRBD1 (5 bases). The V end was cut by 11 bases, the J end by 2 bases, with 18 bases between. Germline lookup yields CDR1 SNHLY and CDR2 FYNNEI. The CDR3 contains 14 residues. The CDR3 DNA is TGTGCCTATACCTTACAGGATAGGCAAGAGACCCAGTACTTC. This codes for CAYTLQDRQETQYF.

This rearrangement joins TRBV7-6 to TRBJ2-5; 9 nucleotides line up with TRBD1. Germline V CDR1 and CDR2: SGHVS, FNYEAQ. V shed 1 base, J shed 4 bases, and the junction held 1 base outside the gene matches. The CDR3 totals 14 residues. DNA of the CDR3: TGTGCCAGCAGCTTAGAGGGACAGGGAGAGACCCAGTACTTC. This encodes CASSLEGQGETQYF.

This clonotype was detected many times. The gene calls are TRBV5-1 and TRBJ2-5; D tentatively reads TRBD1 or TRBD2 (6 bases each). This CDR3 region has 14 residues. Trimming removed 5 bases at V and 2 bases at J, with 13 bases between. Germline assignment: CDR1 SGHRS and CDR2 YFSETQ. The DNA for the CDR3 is TGCGCCAGCAGGCGGGACAACCCTCAAGAGACCCAGTACTTC. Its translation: CASRRDNPQETQYF.

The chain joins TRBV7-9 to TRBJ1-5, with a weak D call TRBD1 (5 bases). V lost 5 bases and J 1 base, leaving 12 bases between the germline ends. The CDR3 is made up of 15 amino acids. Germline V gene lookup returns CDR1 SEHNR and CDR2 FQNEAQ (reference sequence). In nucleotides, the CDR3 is TGTGCCAGCAGCCCAGATAGGGGCAGCAATCAGCCCCAGCATTTT. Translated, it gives CASSPDRGSNQPQHF. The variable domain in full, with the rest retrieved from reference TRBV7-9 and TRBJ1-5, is DTGVSQNPRHKITKRGQNVTFRCDPISEHNRLYWYRQTLGQGPEFLTYFQNEAQLEKSRLLSDRFSAERPKGSFSTLEIQRTEQGDSAMYLCASSPDRGSNQPQHFGDGTRLSIL.

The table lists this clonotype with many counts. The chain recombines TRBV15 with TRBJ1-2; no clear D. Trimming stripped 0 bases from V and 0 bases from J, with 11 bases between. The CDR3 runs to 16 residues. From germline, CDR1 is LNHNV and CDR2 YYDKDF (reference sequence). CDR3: CATSRDINPANYGYTF. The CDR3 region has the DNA TGTGCCACCAGCAGAGACATTAACCCAGCTAACTATGGCTACACCTTC.

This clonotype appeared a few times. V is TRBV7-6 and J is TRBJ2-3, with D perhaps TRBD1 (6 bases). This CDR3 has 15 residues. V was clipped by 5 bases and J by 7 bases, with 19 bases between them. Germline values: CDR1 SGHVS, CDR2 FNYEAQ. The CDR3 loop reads CASSPQDRLVHTQYF. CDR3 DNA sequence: TGTGCCAGCAGCCCCCAGGACAGATTGGTTCATACGCAGTATTTT.

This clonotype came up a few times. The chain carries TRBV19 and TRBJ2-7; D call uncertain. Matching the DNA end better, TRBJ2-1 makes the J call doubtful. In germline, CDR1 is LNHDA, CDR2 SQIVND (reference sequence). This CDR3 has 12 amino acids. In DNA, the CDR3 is TGTGCCAGTAGTATTGGTTGGGATGAGCAGTTCTTC. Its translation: CASSIGWDEQFF.

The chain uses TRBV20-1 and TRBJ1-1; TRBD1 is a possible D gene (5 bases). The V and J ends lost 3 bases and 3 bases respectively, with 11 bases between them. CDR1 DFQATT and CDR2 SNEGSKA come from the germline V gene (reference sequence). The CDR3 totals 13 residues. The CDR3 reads CSARISGDTEAFF. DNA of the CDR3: TGCAGTGCTAGGATATCGGGGGACACTGAAGCTTTCTTT.

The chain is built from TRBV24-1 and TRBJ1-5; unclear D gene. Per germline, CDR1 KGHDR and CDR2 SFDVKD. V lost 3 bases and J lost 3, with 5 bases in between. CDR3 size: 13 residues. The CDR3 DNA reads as TGTGCCACCAGTGATCGGACCAATCAGCCCCAGCATTTT. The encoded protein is CATSDRTNQPQHF.